These 29 T cell receptor beta chains share one sample of origin, sequenced in a study of CD8+ T cells in alopecia areata. Treatment here: oral pan-JAK inhibitor, 5-10 mg twice daily. From alopecia areata patients, lesional scalp punch biopsies and peripheral blood were collected. Extracted RNA was reverse transcribed, and the resulting cDNA served as sequencing template. Clones were read by immunoSEQ multiplex PCR, and TCRdb kept only the in-frame ones, dropping some. Of some 4,800 clones detected, 85% to 95% appear once; the ten largest clones hold 15% to 20%. Here the sequenced sample was skin, taken at week 4, from a patient treated with tofacitinib. Receptors were obtained from a human donor with alopecia areata.

This sequence joins TRBV7-8 and TRBJ2-7; D is possibly TRBD1 or TRBD2 (6 bases each). Trimming pared 1 base from V and 3 bases from J, leaving 13 bases between. There are 15 residues in the CDR3. Germline V gives CDR1 SGHVS, CDR2 FQNEAQ. CDR3 sequence (DNA): TGTGCCAGCAGCTTAGTTCCGGGGGCCGTCTACGAGCAGTACTTC. Its translation is CASSLVPGAVYEQYF.

This clone is labeled as large (0.1 to 1%). The chain uses TRBV7-2 and TRBJ2-7; D not resolved. V shed 1 base and J shed 2 bases, with 3 bases lying between them. Germline V gives CDR1 SGHTA, CDR2 FQGNSA. The CDR3 sequence is 12 residues long. CDR3 bases: TGTGCCAGCAGCTTAGGGGCCTACGAGCAGTACTTC. Translation gives CASSLGAYEQYF.

The rearrangement joins TRBV30 to TRBJ1-2; D is ambiguous. The germline V gene has CDR1 GTSNPN and CDR2 SVGIG (reference sequence). Trimming removed 4 bases from V and 2 bases from J, with 14 bases in between. The CDR3 consists of 14 residues. CDR3 in amino acids: CAWKQRALNYGYTF. In DNA form, the CDR3 reads TGTGCCTGGAAGCAGAGAGCTCTCAACTATGGCTACACCTTC.

The chain couples TRBV2 to TRBJ2-1, with D perhaps matching TRBD2 (5 bases). Trimming pared 0 bases from V and 13 bases from J, leaving 16 bases between. The CDR3 loop spans 14 amino acids. Germline loops: CDR1 SNHLY, CDR2 FYNNEI. The CDR3 loop reads CASSEALLGSRQFF. In nucleotides, the CDR3 is TGTGCCAGCAGTGAAGCGCTTCTTGGGAGTAGACAGTTCTTC.

V usage is TRBV6-5 and J usage is TRBJ2-7, with D tentatively TRBD1 or TRBD2 (5 bases each). CDR1 and CDR2 (germline): MNHEY, SVGAGI. The CDR3 runs 15 residues. Trimming cost V 5 bases and J 7 bases, with 21 bases left between them. Here the CDR3 reads CASSRYPPRGPEQYF. CDR3 in DNA: TGTGCCAGCAGTCGATATCCACCTCGGGGCCCAGAGCAGTACTTC.

The rearrangement uses TRBV5-1 and TRBJ1-1; 10 bases line up with TRBD1. Germline V gives CDR1 SGHRS, CDR2 YFSETQ. There are 15 residues in the CDR3. V gave up 3 bases and J gave up 3 bases; unmatched junction bases: 5. In DNA form, the CDR3 reads TGCGCCAGCAGCTGGGGGACAGGGGCAGACACTGAAGCTTTCTTT. This codes for CASSWGTGADTEAFF.

The chain employs TRBV23-1 and TRBJ2-1; 10 bases match TRBD1. TRBV23-1 is an ORF; its function is uncertain. The CDR3 spans 18 residues. Unmatched junction bases numbered 16, after V lost 2 bases and J lost 9 bases. The DNA of the CDR3 is TGCGCCAGCAGTCAAAAACAAGTTCCGGGACAGGGGTGGATTGAGCAGTTCTTC. This gives the protein CASSQKQVPGQGWIEQFF.

The chain recombines TRBV30 with TRBJ2-3; D is possibly TRBD2 (6 bases). CDR1 is GTSNPN, CDR2 SVGIG, per germline (reference sequence). V was pared by 8 bases and J by 7 bases, with 19 bases between. This CDR3 spans 13 amino acids. The CDR3 loop is CASRDSQGYTQYF. CDR3 DNA sequence: TGTGCCAGCCGGGACTCCCAAGGATATACGCAGTATTTT.

V usage is TRBV7-2 and J usage is TRBJ1-5; no clear D gene. The CDR3 extends over 13 amino acids. The germline V gene has CDR1 SGHTA and CDR2 FQGNSA. V was trimmed by 3 bases and J by 6 bases, leaving 9 bases between them. CDR3 sequence (DNA): TGTGCCAGCAGCTTCCTCCTTCGTCAGCCCCAGCATTTT. As protein: CASSFLLRQPQHF.

V usage is TRBV5-1 and J usage is TRBJ2-7; D is uncertain. The CDR3 spans 14 residues. CDR1 and CDR2 from the germline V gene are SGHRS and YFSETQ. The germline V and J ends were trimmed by 3 bases and 6 bases, with 16 bases remaining between them. The CDR3 sequence is CASSSVGSQGEQYF. In DNA, the CDR3 is TGCGCCAGCAGCTCGGTGGGATCTCAAGGCGAGCAGTACTTC.

The chain links TRBV2 to TRBJ2-7; D remains ambiguous. This CDR3 has 13 residues. Germline V gene sequence: CDR1 SNHLY, CDR2 FYNNEI. V was trimmed by 4 bases and J by 3 bases, leaving 10 bases between them. CDR3 nucleotide sequence: TGTGCCAGCAGTGGACGGTGGAACTACGAGCAGTACTTC. Encoded protein: CASSGRWNYEQYF.

The chain has TRBV2 and TRBJ2-7; TRBD1 agrees at 8 bases. This CDR3 is 14 amino acids long. Per germline, CDR1 SNHLY and CDR2 FYNNEI. The V segment lost 7 bases and the J segment 3 bases; nucleotides outside the gene matches: 8. CDR3 sequence (DNA): TGTGCCAGCACCGAGGACAGGGAGCTCTACGAGCAGTACTTC. Encoded protein: CASTEDRELYEQYF.

The gene calls are TRBV29-1 and TRBJ2-7, with TRBD1 matching over 7 bases. After removal of 3 bases from V and 6 bases from J, the junction contained 8 bases not matched to a gene. The CDR3 runs 13 residues. Germline assignment: CDR1 SQVTM and CDR2 ANQGSEA. As DNA, the CDR3 is TGCAGCGTTGACCACCAGCCAGGGGGCGAGCAGTACTTC. It encodes CSVDHQPGGEQYF.

J is TRBJ1-2 and V is TRBV10-2; no reliable D call. V shed 7 bases and J shed 4 bases, with 13 bases lying between them. The germline V gene has CDR1 WSHSY and CDR2 SAAADI. This CDR3 contains 13 residues. This CDR3 is CASTPEFTYGYTF. CDR3 coding DNA: TGCGCCAGCACCCCGGAGTTCACCTATGGCTACACCTTC.

The chain has TRBV27 and TRBJ2-5; D remains unclear. This CDR3 is 11 amino acids long. CDR1 MNHEY and CDR2 SMNVEV come from the germline V gene (reference sequence). Trimming took off 4 bases at V and 5 bases at J, with 5 bases between the two ends. For the CDR3, the DNA is TGTGCCAGCAGTTCACGGGAGACCCAGTACTTC. This codes for CASSSRETQYF.

The chain couples TRBV28 to TRBJ1-3; tentatively, D is TRBD1 (5 bases). V dropped 3 bases and J dropped 0 bases, with 15 bases sitting between them. Germline CDR1 is MDHEN and CDR2 is SYDVKM. The CDR3 has 17 amino acids. The CDR3 spells CASSFSRGRPSGNTIYF. The CDR3, as DNA: TGTGCCAGCAGTTTTTCTAGGGGCCGACCCTCTGGAAACACCATATATTTT.

This chain connects TRBV4-3 to TRBJ2-3; weak D call: TRBD1 (6 bases). With 0 bases removed from V and 4 bases from J, the gap between germline ends came to 11 bases. The CDR3 has 15 amino acids. CDR1 is LGHNA, CDR2 YSLEER, per germline. CDR3: CASSQDLRGSDTQYF. The CDR3 DNA reads TGCGCCAGCAGCCAAGATCTCAGGGGTTCAGATACGCAGTATTTT.

The chain uses TRBV7-7 and TRBJ2-7; D is perhaps TRBD1 or TRBD2 (7 bases each). This CDR3 spans 13 amino acids. In germline, CDR1 is SSHAT, CDR2 FNYEAQ (reference sequence). Trimming took off 2 bases at V and 6 bases at J, with 11 bases between the two ends. The CDR3 protein is CASSLQGGREQYF. DNA of the CDR3: TGTGCCAGCAGCTTACAGGGGGGGCGCGAGCAGTACTTC.

The V gene is TRBV5-4, the J gene TRBJ2-2, with D tentatively TRBD2 (6 bases). The CDR3 runs 18 residues. Germline V gives CDR1 SGHNT, CDR2 YYREEE (reference sequence). Trimming stripped 2 bases from V and 4 bases from J, with 21 bases between. CDR3 amino acids: CASSFAPGAGLGTGELFF. DNA for the CDR3: TGTGCCAGCAGCTTCGCACCCGGGGCGGGGCTCGGCACCGGGGAGCTGTTTTTT. Combining the CDR3 with reference TRBV5-4 and TRBJ2-2 gives the whole variable domain ETGVTQSPTHLIKTRGQQVTLRCSSQSGHNTVSWYQQALGQGPQFIFQYYREEENGRGNFPPRFSGLQFPNYSSELNVNALELDDSALYLCASSFAPGAGLGTGELFFGEGSRLTVL.

V usage is TRBV7-3 and J usage is TRBJ2-1; a possible D gene is TRBD1 (7 bases). There are 13 residues in the CDR3. Germline V gene sequence: CDR1 SGHTA, CDR2 FQGTGA. Trimming pared 1 base from V and 9 bases from J, leaving 10 bases between. In DNA form, the CDR3 reads TGTGCCAGCAGCTTAAGGCAGGGGGGTGAGCAGTTCTTC. This gives the protein CASSLRQGGEQFF. Drawing the rest from reference TRBV7-3 and TRBJ2-1, the complete variable domain is GAGVSQTPSNKVTEKGKYVELRCDPISGHTALYWYRQSLGQGPEFLIYFQGTGAADDSGLPNDRFFAVRPEGSVSTLKIQRTERGDSAVYLCASSLRQGGEQFFGPGTRLTVL.

The V gene is TRBV4-3, the J gene TRBJ1-5; the match to TRBD1 covers 7 bases. V was pared by 3 bases and J by 2 bases, with 1 base of the junction left unmatched. The germline gives CDR1 LGHNA, CDR2 YSLEER. The CDR3 is 14 residues long. The CDR3, as DNA: TGCGCCAGCAGCCACGGACAGGGCAATCAGCCCCAGCATTTT. It translates to CASSHGQGNQPQHF.

V and J are TRBV5-4 and TRBJ1-2; tentative D call: TRBD1 (5 bases). CDR1 SGHNT and CDR2 YYREEE come from the germline V gene (reference sequence). The CDR3 sequence is 18 residues long. The ends were cut back, 3 bases at V and 3 bases at J, with 24 bases in the middle. CDR3 sequence: CASSWGEGTHARHYGYTF. In nucleotides, the CDR3 is TGTGCCAGCAGCTGGGGCGAGGGGACCCACGCTCGTCACTATGGCTACACCTTC.

The J gene is TRBJ1-5, the V gene TRBV6-5; D not certain. Trimming removed 5 bases from V and 8 bases from J, with 13 bases in between. This CDR3 spans 13 amino acids. CDR1 MNHEY and CDR2 SVGAGI come from the germline V gene. The CDR3 DNA reads TGTGCCAGCAGTCGTAATTCGTTTGAGCCCCAGCATTTT. Translated: CASSRNSFEPQHF.

The rearrangement joins TRBV9 to TRBJ1-2; D is possibly TRBD1 (5 bases). The length of the CDR3 is 13 residues. The V and J ends lost 4 bases and 1 base respectively, with 8 bases between them. CDR1 and CDR2 (germline): SGDLS, YYNGEE. The CDR3 reads CASSNRRNYGYTF. The CDR3, as DNA: TGTGCCAGCAGCAACAGGCGTAACTATGGCTACACCTTC.

This clone has just one count. The chain employs TRBV7-2 and TRBJ2-1, with D perhaps matching TRBD2 (5 bases). The CDR3 extends over 15 amino acids. CDR1 and CDR2 (germline): SGHTA, FQGNSA. The V end lost 0 bases, the J end lost 2 bases, and 8 bases lay between the germline ends. In nucleotides, the CDR3 is TGTGCCAGCAGCTTAGCGGGGAGTACCTACAATGAGCAGTTCTTC. Its protein product is CASSLAGSTYNEQFF. Full variable domain (missing parts from reference TRBV7-2 and TRBJ2-1): GAGVSQSPSNKVTEKGKDVELRCDPISGHTALYWYRQSLGQGLEFLIYFQGNSAPDKSGLPSDRFSAERTGGSVSTLTIQRTQQEDSAVYLCASSLAGSTYNEQFFGPGTRLTVL.

The rearrangement joins TRBV11-2 to TRBJ2-7; 8 bases align to TRBD1. J lost 6 bases, V lost 6 bases, and 7 bases had no gene match. This CDR3 region has 13 residues. From germline, CDR1 is SGHAT and CDR2 FQNNGV. The DNA for the CDR3 is TGTGCCAGCAGTTACGGACAGGGTAGCGAGCAGTACTTC. Amino acid sequence: CASSYGQGSEQYF. Full variable domain (remainder filled in from reference TRBV11-2 and TRBJ2-7): EAGVAQSPRYKIIEKRQSVAFWCNPISGHATLYWYQQILGQGPKLLIQFQNNGVVDDSQLPKDRFSAERLKGVDSTLKIQPAKLEDSAVYLCASSYGQGSEQYFGPGTRLTVT.

The rearrangement links TRBV5-1 to TRBJ2-7; no clear D. V shed 0 bases and J shed 0 bases, with 7 bases lying between them. The CDR3 has 14 residues. Germline V gives CDR1 SGHRS, CDR2 YFSETQ. CDR3 sequence: CASSLEMSSYEQYF. For the CDR3, the DNA is TGCGCCAGCAGCTTGGAGATGAGCTCCTACGAGCAGTACTTC.

This chain links TRBV7-8 with TRBJ1-6; TRBD1 matches at 9 bases. Germline V gene sequence: CDR1 SGHVS, CDR2 FQNEAQ. J was trimmed by 0 bases and V by 5 bases; bases with no gene match: 11. The CDR3 contains 19 residues. The DNA for the CDR3 is TGTGCCAGCAGCATATTAGGACAGGGGCCGAGCTCCTATAATTCACCCCTCCACTTT. Translated, it gives CASSILGQGPSSYNSPLHF. Full variable domain (missing parts from reference TRBV7-8 and TRBJ1-6): GAGVSQSPRYKVAKRGQDVALRCDPISGHVSLFWYQQALGQGPEFLTYFQNEAQLDKSGLPSDRFFAERPEGSVSTLKIQRTQQEDSAVYLCASSILGQGPSSYNSPLHFGNGTRLTVT.

This clone was counted a single time. The rearrangement joins TRBV6-1 to TRBJ1-6, with TRBD1 matching over 7 bases. The CDR3 length is 15 residues. After removal of 6 bases from V and 10 bases from J, the junction contained 12 bases not matched to a gene. The germline V gene encodes CDR1 MNHNS and CDR2 SASEGT. CDR3 amino acids: CASSPNRGSNSPLHF. The CDR3 nucleotides read TGTGCCAGCAGCCCGAACAGGGGAAGCAACTCACCCCTCCACTTT.